This is a list of T cell receptor beta chains from one sample in a study of human T cells and chemical hapten exposure. TCRdb independently ran MiXCR on the RACE reads; one entry per CDR3 protein. The data hold some 180,000 distinct CDR3 sequences, with roughly a quarter observed a single time. The sample was whole blood, taken in connection with sensitization to the hapten diphenylcyclopropenone (DPC). The receptors here all came from a woman aged 40 to 49 with alopecia areata. Some clones in this sample may be carry-over from other donors' samples. Each CDR3 is given with its conserved first and last residue. The D gene is left open where the match is weak. Size is omitted from some rows. Given values are once, few, many or a class for expanded clones.

J	D	size	V	DNA	CDR3
TRBJ2-7	-	few	TRBV7-9	TGTGCCAGCAGCTCCCGGGTCCTCTACGAGCAGTACTTC	CASSSRVLYEQYF
TRBJ2-7	-	-	TRBV7-8	TGTGCCAGCAGCTTGGAGCGGGACAGCTACGAGCAGTACTTC	CASSLERDSYEQYF
TRBJ1-1	TRBD1	few	TRBV10-3	TGTGCCATCAGTGAGTCCCCCGGACAGGGGGGCACTGAAGCTTTCTTT	CAISESPGQGGTEAFF
TRBJ1-1	TRBD1	-	TRBV29-1	TGCAGGGCCGACCCGACAGGGTTCACTGAAGCTTTCTTT	CRADPTGFTEAFF
TRBJ2-2	-	-	TRBV11-3	TGTGCCAGCAGCCGCGCCGCCGGGGAGCTGTTTTTT	CASSRAAGELFF
TRBJ1-2	-	-	TRBV6-2/TRBV6-3	TGTGCCAGCAGTCCCGCGGCCCCCAGCGGCTATGGCTTCACCTTC	CASSPAAPSGYGFTF
TRBJ1-6	-	-	TRBV10-3	TGTGCCATCAGTGAGCCTACCGCGGGACTGTATTCACCCCTCCACTTT	CAISEPTAGLYSPLHF
TRBJ2-7	TRBD1	-	TRBV6-2/TRBV6-3	TGTGCCAGCAATCCCTCAGGGACAGTAAGAGAGCAGTACTTC	CASNPSGTVREQYF
TRBJ2-1	-	-	TRBV7-2	TGTGCCAGCAGCAAGCTCGAGCAGTACAATGAGCAGTTCTTC	CASSKLEQYNEQFF
TRBJ2-7	-	many	TRBV12-3/TRBV12-4	TGTGCCAGCAGTTCTAAGGAGACCTACGAGCAGTACTTC	CASSSKETYEQYF
TRBJ2-3	TRBD1	-	TRBV9	TGTGCCAGCAGCGGAGACAGGGTAGATACGCAGTATTTT	CASSGDRVDTQYF
TRBJ2-1	-	-	TRBV20-1	TGCAGTGCTCATTGGACTACCAGACTCTACAATGAGCAGTTCTTC	CSAHWTTRLYNEQFF
TRBJ2-5	TRBD2	few	TRBV29-1	TGCAGCGTTGTAGCGGGGGGGTACGAGACCCAGTACTTC	CSVVAGGYETQYF
TRBJ2-5	-	-	TRBV12-3/TRBV12-4	TGTGCCAGCAGTTTAGCCCAGACAGCCCAGTACTTC	CASSLAQTAQYF
TRBJ2-5	TRBD2	few	TRBV7-8	TGTGCCAGCTCTCTAGCGGCCATCAAAGAGACCCAGTACTTC	CASSLAAIKETQYF
TRBJ1-1	-	many	TRBV7-9	TGTGCCAGCAGCTTACCGGATGAAGCTTTCTTT	CASSLPDEAFF
TRBJ2-7	-	-	TRBV19	TGTGCCAGTAGTATCGCAGCGGGCCCCTACGAGCAGTACTTC	CASSIAAGPYEQYF
TRBJ1-6	TRBD1	few	TRBV7-3	TGTGCCAGCAGCTTAGCAGGGGGCGGATCACCCCTCCACTTT	CASSLAGGGSPLHF
TRBJ1-6	-	many	TRBV6-5	TGTGCCAGCAGTTTCGACTGGCGCTCCTATAATTCACCCCTCCACTTT	CASSFDWRSYNSPLHF
TRBJ2-4	-	few	TRBV7-2	TGTGCCAGCAGCCGGGGACAACCTCGGGACATTCAGTACTTC	CASSRGQPRDIQYF
TRBJ1-1	-	few	TRBV29-1	TGCAGCGTAGGACAGCCCCCTGAAGCTTTCTTT	CSVGQPPEAFF
TRBJ2-7	-	few	TRBV9	TGTGCCAGCAGCGCCTTGGTCGGCTACGAGCAGTACTTC	CASSALVGYEQYF
TRBJ2-5	TRBD2	few	TRBV7-9	TGTGCCAGCAGCTTAGCCGCGGGAGGGGGAGAGACCCAGTACTTC	CASSLAAGGGETQYF
TRBJ2-2	-	-	TRBV5-1	TGCGCCAGCAGCTTTTTGGGACAAGGGACCGGGGAGCTGTTTTTT	CASSFLGQGTGELFF
TRBJ2-2	TRBD2	-	TRBV20-1	TGCAGTGCTTCCGGGACTACCTTCACCGGGGAGCTGTTTTTT	CSASGTTFTGELFF
TRBJ2-1	-	-	TRBV20-1	TGCAGTGCTAGTGACCCCCAGCGAGGTAACAATGAGCAGTTCTTC	CSASDPQRGNNEQFF
TRBJ1-1	-	-	TRBV6-2/TRBV6-3	TGTGCCAGCAGAGACCGTTCTGACACTGAAGCTTTCTTT	CASRDRSDTEAFF
TRBJ2-7	TRBD2	-	TRBV4-3	TGCGCCAGCAGCCAACTAGCGGGGGTCTCCTACGAGCAGTACTTC	CASSQLAGVSYEQYF
TRBJ2-1	-	many	TRBV29-1	TGCAGCGTTCGGCCCGGGACCGAAGCGGCTAATGAGCAGTTCTTC	CSVRPGTEAANEQFF
TRBJ2-3	TRBD1	many	TRBV29-1	TGCAGCGTTGAAGAGTGGACAGGGCAGACAGATACGCAGTATTTT	CSVEEWTGQTDTQYF
TRBJ2-1	TRBD2	few	TRBV9	TGTGCCAGCAGCATCCGACTAGCATCCTACAATGAGCAGTTCTTC	CASSIRLASYNEQFF
TRBJ2-7	TRBD2	-	TRBV12-3/TRBV12-4	TGTGCCAGCAGTTCCGGAGCGGGGGGCACTTACGAGCAGTACTTC	CASSSGAGGTYEQYF
TRBJ2-5	-	-	TRBV27	TGTGCCACCCGGGACAAACGCTCAGAGACCCAGTACTTC	CATRDKRSETQYF
TRBJ2-1	-	-	TRBV4-2	TGTGCCAGCAGCCAAGATCACTACAATGAGCAGTTCTTC	CASSQDHYNEQFF
TRBJ1-5	-	few	TRBV5-1	TGCGCCAGCAGCGAAGACACGAATAATCAGCCCCAGCATTTT	CASSEDTNNQPQHF
TRBJ2-3	-	-	TRBV7-2	TGTGCCAGCAGCTGGCAAGGAGGGCCGAGCACAGATACGCAGTATTTT	CASSWQGGPSTDTQYF
TRBJ2-1	-	many	TRBV29-1	TGCAGCGTTGGGGGAAAGCTTATAAATGAGCAGTTCTTC	CSVGGKLINEQFF
TRBJ2-1	TRBD2	-	TRBV7-9	TGTGCCAGCAGCCCACCGGGACTAGCGGGACGGGAGCAGTTCTTC	CASSPPGLAGREQFF
TRBJ1-5	-	few	TRBV5-1	TGCGCCAGCAGCTTGGACGGTAGCAATCAGCCCCAGCATTTT	CASSLDGSNQPQHF
TRBJ2-1	-	few	TRBV29-1	TGCAGCACCCGCCAAGGCTCGGAGCAGTTCTTC	CSTRQGSEQFF
TRBJ2-5	TRBD2	-	TRBV6-6	TGTGCCAGCAGTTATCCTACTAGCGGCCAAGAGACCCAGTACTTC	CASSYPTSGQETQYF
TRBJ2-1	TRBD2	once	TRBV5-1	TGCGCCAGCAGCCTGCTCGGACTAGCGGACGAGCAGTTCTTC	CASSLLGLADEQFF
TRBJ2-3	-	-	TRBV7-6	TGTGCCAGCAGCCTGGGGTGGATTCCCACAGATACGCAGTATTTT	CASSLGWIPTDTQYF
TRBJ1-1	-	few	TRBV14	TGTGCCAGCAGCCGGGTGCCGGGGAACACTGAAGCTTTCTTT	CASSRVPGNTEAFF
TRBJ2-3	-	-	TRBV28	TGTGCCAGCAGCTCCGGGGGTAACACAGATACGCAGTATTTT	CASSSGGNTDTQYF
TRBJ1-2	TRBD1	-	TRBV7-9	TGTGCCAGCAGCTTAGCGCCACAGGGGGCGCGGTATGGCTACACCTTC	CASSLAPQGARYGYTF
TRBJ2-3	-	-	TRBV7-9	TGTGCCAGCAGCCTCTTAGGAGAAGATACGCAGTATTTT	CASSLLGEDTQYF
TRBJ1-6	TRBD1	few	TRBV20-1	TGCAGTGCTGCCCGACAGGGTACCGATTCACCCCTCCACTTT	CSAARQGTDSPLHF
TRBJ1-1	-	-	TRBV28	TGTGCCAGCATCCCCCTGGGGGGCAAGATGAACACTGAAGCTTTCTTT	CASIPLGGKMNTEAFF
TRBJ1-5	-	-	TRBV18	TGTGCCAGCTCACCGAGAGCACAGGGCAATCAGCCCCAGCATTTT	CASSPRAQGNQPQHF
TRBJ1-1	-	many	TRBV9	TGTGCCAGCAGCACCACTCCAAGCGTCGCGAACACTGAAGCTTTCTTT	CASSTTPSVANTEAFF
TRBJ2-1	TRBD2	-	TRBV9	TGTGCCAGCAGCGTAGCCAGCGGGAGTGACTCCTACAATGAGCAGTTCTTC	CASSVASGSDSYNEQFF
TRBJ2-5	TRBD1	few	TRBV29-1	TGCAGCGTTGGGGGGACAGATCAGGGGGCCCAGTACTTC	CSVGGTDQGAQYF
TRBJ1-1	-	few	TRBV28	TGTGCCAGCAGTTTCTCGACCCGAACTGAAGCTTTCTTT	CASSFSTRTEAFF
TRBJ2-3	TRBD2	few	TRBV10-3	TGTGCCATATCTCTGACTAGCGGGAGTGCAGATACGCAGTATTTT	CAISLTSGSADTQYF